This TCR beta chain was profiled in a study of cytomegalovirus exposure and HLA in healthy donors (dated by TCRdb to the late 2010s). Turning to the overall study: According to an earlier analysis of around 600 of the donors, some 180 million T cells yielded roughly 110 million unique TCR beta sequences and about 280 Gb of sequence data. Approximately 300 gigabases of sequencing data and roughly 81 million unique TCR sequences made up an early release that covered around 640 HLA-typed donors. The genetic ancestry cluster associated with self-reported Caucasian donors included over 65% of the 300 to 450 genotyped donors. The study aimed to test whether signatures of past pathogen exposure could be identified by cataloging public T cell receptors. The study used immunosequencing to profile the T cell repertoires of 600 to 850 subjects and linked those repertoires to cytomegalovirus serostatus. A separate validation cohort of more than 100 different subjects was used in addition to the approximately 670-subject first cohort. To predict cytomegalovirus infection status, the study combined high-throughput TCR immunosequencing, statistical association of individual TCRs with disease status, and machine learning. In a later analysis, previously published TCR beta repertoires from 600 to 850 donors were re-analyzed and high-resolution HLA genotyping was added so that TCR occurrence patterns could be studied. Rather than drawing on any new phenotypic data, the later analysis identified candidate immune exposures from TCR beta sequences and the way those sequences occurred across donors. To decide whether each TCR beta V gene segment behaved as functional or pseudogenic, an earlier analysis of 587 of the donors relied on high-throughput TCR beta sequencing. Donor age, sex, ethnicity and CMV serostatus were compiled alongside the repertoire data. A later genetic analysis took genome-wide SNP genotypes for about 55% of the 666 donors and used that subset as a discovery cohort. Every discovery cohort repertoire had been produced on one sequencing platform. Class I and class II HLA loci were covered by the typing at four-digit resolution. Typing coverage varied by locus: roughly 629-640 donors for A, B, C, DRB1 and DQB1; under 550 for DQA1; over 600 for DPA1; some 470 for DPB1. Five DR-DQ haplotypes were treated as single units for association and clustering because of strong linkage in the cohort. Among about 400 genotyped donors of the cohort, an average of approximately 240,000 unique TCR beta nucleotide sequences was sequenced per donor, of which about 20% were non-productive.

The cohort was made up of roughly 670 healthy bone marrow donors. At the time of sampling, all cohort members were nominally healthy, though unrecorded immune exposures were likely present. The donor tested CMV seropositive, placing the donor among the approximately 290 seropositive members of the cohort. Each donor provided a peripheral blood sample, and peripheral blood mononuclear cells were used for TCR beta sequencing. Genomic DNA extraction from the blood cell samples was performed with the Qiagen DNeasy Blood Extraction Kit. The library was prepared using the immunoSEQ multiplex PCR assay. For the multiplex PCR, a mixture combining 60 forward primers for TCR Vbeta segments and 13 reverse primers for TCR Jbeta segments was used. The CDR3 region of rearranged TCR beta genes was amplified from genomic DNA by a multiplex PCR assay. The amplified TCR beta libraries were sequenced on the Illumina HiSeq System as 87-base-pair reads. In the source study's methods: A later analysis counted approximately 74 million unique TCR beta chains across the 650 to 700 repertoires, and some 11 million of these chains were shared by at least two donors. Raw reads were error-corrected and collapsed into unique sequences with a nearest-neighbor algorithm that merged closely related sequences to remove PCR and sequencing errors. To assign V, D and J gene segments, CDR3 sequences were aligned to IMGT reference sequences. For a sequence to be retained, at least a six-nucleotide match to both a V gene segment and a J gene segment was required. A rearrangement counted as productive if the CDR3 had no stop codons and remained in frame with V and J, and every other rearrangement counted as non-productive. Following IMGT convention, CDR3 was defined as the stretch from the second conserved V-encoded cysteine up to the conserved J-encoded phenylalanine. Sequences without an unambiguous match to a single V gene segment were excluded from the earlier analysis of a few hundred of the donors. In an earlier analysis of more than 500 of the donors, a V segment was called functional when productive rearrangements were above 56.7%, and segregating when the standard deviation between donors exceeded 5%. To diagnose cytomegalovirus status from the catalog of TCR beta chain sequences, a statistical classification framework was built. In a later analysis, TCR nucleotide sequences were compared against IMGT/GENE-DB human TR gene sequences so that V and J genes could be assigned. Using the TCRdist pipeline, a later analysis assigned CDR3 sequences along with most-parsimonious VDJ recombination scenarios. In a later analysis, each TCR beta chain was defined by its CDR3 amino acid sequence together with its V-gene family, and reads lacking a unique V-gene family were excluded. As a way to deal with suspected cross-contamination and a sequencing artifact, a later analysis dropped roughly 620 nucleotide sequences that were highly shared and had low generation probability. In a later analysis, a clonal expansion index for each public chain was calculated from normalized within-repertoire ranks of inferred template counts. In a later analysis, generation probabilities were computed with a VDJ recombination model fitted to out-of-frame rearrangements, and the resulting probabilities were checked against IGoR. Hypergeometric tests were used in a later analysis to score TCR-TCR, TCR-HLA and TCR-CMV co-occurrence, with a repertoire-size bias correction applied to the TCR pairs. False discovery rates were estimated in a later analysis by permuting HLA or CMV assignments 20 times. In a later analysis, co-occurring TCRs were grouped with DBSCAN, and TCRdist sequence similarity was added when clustering was performed within HLA-allele-positive subsets. For co-occurrence clustering, repertoires with fewer than 30,000 or more than 120,000 public chains were excluded, along with roughly 5 repertoires with anomalous nucleotide sharing. Imported from immuneACCESS, the table was reduced by TCRdb to in-frame sequences with V and J called. These copies leave out some clones; in studies compared against another copy, an unresolved V gene accounts for under half, and the cause of the remainder is not known. Clone size and the V and J calls come from that table; the DNA yielded D and trimming. This sample's table has entries for 200,000 to 250,000 clones. 1.1% of the sample rests with the top ten.

V and J are truncated by 0 bases and 4 bases respectively, leaving an intervening sequence of 12 bases. The CDR3 numbers 15 residues from cysteine through phenylalanine. Just the 45-base CDR3 DNA is kept, in frame starting at base 1. Via the germline V gene, CDR1 is WSHSY and CDR2 SAAADI. Overall study outcomes, separate from this receptor: The cohort was sequenced for TCR beta chains only, and without alpha or paired-chain data the features that could be detected were limited. According to a later analysis, most CMV-associated TCR beta chains appeared to be HLA-restricted, and the HLA associations seemed to be driven largely by CMV exposure. In a later analysis, the rate of TCR association differed among HLA loci, with DRB1 alleles having the most associated TCRs and HLA-C alleles having the fewest. A cluster of highly shared sequence variants was judged likely to be a technical artifact of the sequencing pipeline. Cytomegalovirus status was reported to be diagnosed by the classifier with high specificity and sensitivity in both the original and validation cohorts. Because the 87-base-pair reads could not distinguish some IMGT-functional V segments, including TRBV6-2 and TRBV6-3, those segments were excluded. The only immune exposure information available for the cohort was CMV serostatus. The presence/absence analyses assumed that sequencing depth was roughly uniform across donors, and that assumption may not be true. A further reported finding was that TCR beta sequences accurately predicted the HLA-A and HLA-B alleles for most subjects in the first cohort. Correlated functional status among segregating V segments might be attributable to linkage disequilibrium, but an unknown experimental factor could not be ruled out. Most TCR sequences were seen in very few donors, while some public TCRs were found in many individuals. In vitro tests confirmed that a few of the cytomegalovirus-associated TCR beta chains recognize cytomegalovirus antigens. Because counts were too low, under 20 rarely observed V segments, including chromosome 9 orphons, were left out of the earlier analysis of 587 of the donors. A later analysis found that HLA-associated TCR beta chains were more clonally expanded and had lower generation probabilities than equally common non-associated chains. Because HLA typing was missing for some donors at each locus, association tests included only the typed subset. A later analysis reported that several top co-occurrence clusters appeared linked to parvovirus B19, influenza, CMV and Epstein-Barr virus. According to the authors, the approach could potentially be generalized to other disease states and immunological phenotypes. Specific HLA alleles were associated with about 17,000 TCR beta sequences at a false discovery rate of 0.05 in a later analysis. An earlier analysis of some 560 of the donors showed that most TCR beta V segments appeared in productive rearrangements either about 90% or about 30% of the time, which broadly matched IMGT annotations. V-gene and J-gene trimming of TCR beta chains was associated with a missense DCLRE1C variant in a later genetic analysis, and the association was replicated in an independent cohort. A later genetic analysis reported fewer N-insertions in productive TCRs among donors in an Asian-associated ancestry cluster than the roughly 700-donor mean. When HLA alleles, especially DR and DQ, strongly co-occurred, TCR associations were difficult to assign to individual alleles. The study listed approximately 150 TCR beta chains as associated with cytomegalovirus.

Comments on this clone: Its antigen target is currently unknown.

This TCR came from a girl aged 2-10 years in good health and CMV-seropositive. The chain is encoded by TRBV10-2 joined to TRBJ1-1; no confident D gene assignment can be made. The sequenced sample consisted of PBMCs. The nucleotides read TGCGCCAGCAGTGAGTCCCCCCTATGGGCCACTGAAGCTTTCTTT. Translated, it reads CASSESPLWATEAFF.